The rows below give T cell receptor beta chains drawn from one sample of a study of T cell responses to AZD1222 COVID-19 vaccine. Here immunoSEQ multiplex PCR was the method, and the copy in TCRdb shows in-frame clones only, minus some. The sample holds about 94,000 clones, around 85% seen once. The sequencing used peripheral blood, collected 28 days after the second AZD1222 dose. The receptor set was obtained from an adult who received the AZD1222 COVID-19 vaccine. The conserved cysteine and the conserved F or W are not part of the CDR3 here. A D gene is named only where the DNA matches it firmly.

TRBV2 . ASRVGNQPQH
TRBV4-3 . ASSQDLGRPGVGGGLYEKLF
TRBV27 . ASSPPGRETQY
TRBV30 . AWSGRDNYEQY
TRBV7-3 TRBD1 ASSLTGTGLMNTEAF
TRBV15 . ATSREKGLGGNSPLH
TRBV6-2/TRBV6-3 TRBD2 ASSSLISSGSVYEQF
TRBV5-1 TRBD1 ASNRGGSYNEQF
TRBV3-1/TRBV3-2 . ASGAGLSYEQY
TRBV18 TRBD1 ASSLGTGNYNEQF
TRBV5-1 . ASSFQSGRGAYEQY
TRBV30 . ALGGGTQF
TRBV5-4 TRBD2 ASSLGIAGSNEQY
TRBV30 TRBD2 AWASPTSGGTDTQY
TRBV5-1 . ASSLSQRTDTQY
TRBV30 . AWSEGGEAF
TRBV5-1 . ASSYMGLRGVYNEQF
TRBV27 TRBD1 ASSLSRQGPDYGYT
TRBV7-3 TRBD2 ASSPGLGGNEQF
TRBV2 TRBD1 ASSEQDRANDEQF
TRBV28 TRBD1 ASSFLYGGTGGQLAKNIQY
TRBV20-1 . SASFGMGSNQPQH
TRBV18 TRBD1 ASSPEFDRGYNEQF
TRBV9 . ASSSFGGAENTIY
TRBV11-2 . ASSWEGEYEQY
TRBV18 . ASSPPIGVETQY
TRBV24-1 . ATSDFPGAAGANVLT
TRBV4-2 TRBD1 ASSRGQGDTEAF
TRBV5-4 TRBD2 ASSLDGRPYEQY
TRBV5-8 TRBD1 ASSPGTGNSNQPQH
TRBV11-2 . ASSTLTVYNEQF
TRBV27 TRBD2 ASSSEWEGSPYNEQF
TRBV21-1 . ASSKTLLDVAPSTDTQY
TRBV6-5 . ASTRLNTEAF
TRBV11-1 TRBD1 ASSNRDRGYNEQF
TRBV19 TRBD2 ASSMVAGAYEQY
TRBV7-9 . ASSFRTAPFHGYT
TRBV9 . ASSNTGSGEQY
TRBV28 . ASSFAGGAYEQY